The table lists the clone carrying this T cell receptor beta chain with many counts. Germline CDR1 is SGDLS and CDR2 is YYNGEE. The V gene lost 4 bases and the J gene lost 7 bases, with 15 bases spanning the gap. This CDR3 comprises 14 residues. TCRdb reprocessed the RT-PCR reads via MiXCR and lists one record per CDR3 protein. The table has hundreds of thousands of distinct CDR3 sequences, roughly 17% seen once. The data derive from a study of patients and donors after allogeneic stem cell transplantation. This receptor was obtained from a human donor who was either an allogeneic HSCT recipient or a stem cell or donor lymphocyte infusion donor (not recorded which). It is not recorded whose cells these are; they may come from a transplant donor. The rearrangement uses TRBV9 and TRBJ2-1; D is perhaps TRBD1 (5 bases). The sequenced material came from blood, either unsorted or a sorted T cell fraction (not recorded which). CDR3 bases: TGTGCCAGCAGCCCCGTATCCTCAGGGAATGAGCAGTTCTTC. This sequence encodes CASSPVSSGNEQFF.